Below, 20 T cell receptor beta chains from the same sample are listed, as sequenced in a study of post-analysis software for immune sequencing data. Study-wide results and caveats: Controls had lower frequencies than patients of roughly five TRBV segments, which included TRBV5-6, TRBV5-1 and TRBV20-1.

No antigen has been assigned to these receptors. cDNA libraries of TCR beta carried unique molecular identifiers. One entry per CDR3 protein results from TCRdb running MiXCR on the PCR reads. The sample shows 600,000 to 750,000 distinct CDR3 sequences, around 64% of them seen only once. The specimen was blood. The source of these receptors is a girl aged 2 to 10 with multiple sclerosis.

The chain links TRBV20-1 to TRBJ1-1; 8 bases line up with TRBD1. There are 14 residues in the CDR3. Germline CDR1 is DFQATT and CDR2 is SNEGSKA (reference sequence). V lost 0 bases to trimming and J lost 5 bases; unmatched junction nucleotides: 5. The CDR3 DNA follows: TGCAGTGCTAGAGAGGGCAGGGGGCTGACTGAAGCTTTCTTT. This encodes CSAREGRGLTEAFF.

The rearrangement uses TRBV6-1 and TRBJ2-7, with TRBD2 as a possible D gene (6 bases). The CDR3 sequence is 15 residues long. Deletions cut 0 bases from V and 3 bases from J, with 12 bases between. Germline values: CDR1 MNHNS, CDR2 SASEGT. CDR3 loop: CASSEARRGFYEQYF. The CDR3 DNA sequence: TGTGCCAGCAGTGAAGCCAGACGGGGGTTCTACGAGCAGTACTTC.

The rearrangement links TRBV12-3 or TRBV12-4 to TRBJ2-3, with D possibly TRBD2 on 6 matching bases. Trimming pared 3 bases from V and 5 bases from J, leaving 12 bases between. This CDR3 comprises 14 residues. The CDR3 sequence is CASSFAGMGDTQYF. The CDR3 DNA reads as TGTGCCAGCAGTTTTGCGGGAATGGGAGATACGCAGTATTTT.

The rearrangement joins TRBV11-2 to TRBJ2-2, with 10 bases lining up with TRBD2. The CDR3 is made up of 16 amino acids. From germline, CDR1 is SGHAT and CDR2 FQNNGV. The J segment lost 0 bases and the V segment lost 5 bases, leaving 3 bases of the junction unmatched. The CDR3 coding sequence is TGTGCCAGCAGCCCGGGACTAGCGCCGAACACCGGGGAGCTGTTTTTT. The encoded protein is CASSPGLAPNTGELFF.

The chain carries TRBV6-2 or TRBV6-3 and TRBJ1-1; 7 positions agree with TRBD1. The ends lost 6 bases at V and 5 bases at J; junction bases unmatched: 6. Germline lookup yields CDR1 MNHEY and CDR2 SVGEGT. The CDR3 runs to 13 residues. The CDR3 loop reads CASSKTGTTEAFF. The CDR3 coding sequence is TGTGCCAGCAGCAAGACAGGGACGACTGAAGCTTTCTTT.

The rearrangement joins TRBV9 to TRBJ2-1; 9 bases match TRBD1. V was clipped by 4 bases and J by 2 bases; unmatched bases: 4. The germline V gene has CDR1 SGDLS and CDR2 YYNGEE. The CDR3 loop spans 15 amino acids. CDR3: CASSSRQGAYNEQFF. The DNA for the CDR3 is TGTGCCAGCAGCTCCCGACAGGGGGCCTACAATGAGCAGTTCTTC.

The gene calls are TRBV12-3 or TRBV12-4 and TRBJ2-3; D unresolved. V was shortened by 3 bases and J by 4 bases, with 5 bases between the two germline ends. CDR3 length equals 12 residues. DNA for the CDR3: TGTGCCAGCAGTTTCTCGGCAGATACGCAGTATTTT. Its translation is CASSFSADTQYF.

This clonotype was detected a few times. The chain employs TRBV29-1 and TRBJ1-1; tentatively, D is TRBD1 (6 bases). Deletions cut 6 bases from V and 4 bases from J, with 15 bases between. The CDR3 spans 13 residues. Germline V lookup: CDR1 SQVTM, CDR2 ANQGSEA. The CDR3 sequence: CSVYRVLSTEAFF. The CDR3 nucleotides are TGCAGCGTCTACAGGGTATTGAGCACTGAAGCTTTCTTT.

J is TRBJ1-4 and V is TRBV6-6; unclear D gene. V was clipped by 2 bases and J by 5 bases, with 6 bases between them. The CDR3 sequence is 13 residues long. Looked up from germline, CDR1 is MNHNY and CDR2 is SVGAGI (reference sequence). CDR3 bases: TGTGCCAGCAGTTACAGGGTGAATGAAAAACTGTTTTTT. It translates to CASSYRVNEKLFF.

CDR3 residues: CASRSGDNQETQYF. CDR3 coding DNA: TGTGCCAGCAGGTCCGGGGACAATCAAGAGACCCAGTACTTC. The J gene is TRBJ2-5, the V gene TRBV6-6; weak D call: TRBD1 (6 bases). This CDR3 has 14 residues. In germline, CDR1 is MNHNY, CDR2 SVGAGI (reference sequence). V was pared by 6 bases and J by 2 bases, with 13 bases between.

This chain connects TRBV11-2 to TRBJ1-5, with D possibly being TRBD1 (5 bases). The germline V and J ends were trimmed by 5 bases and 2 bases, with 16 bases remaining between them. Per germline, CDR1 SGHAT and CDR2 FQNNGV. The CDR3 spans 16 residues. The CDR3 coding sequence is TGTGCCAGCAGCGCTGGGGGGGTCCATGGCAATCAGCCCCAGCATTTT. It specifies CASSAGGVHGNQPQHF.

The chain carries TRBV5-1 and TRBJ2-7; perhaps TRBD2 as D (6 bases). The CDR3 sequence is 15 residues long. The V end lost 5 bases, the J end lost 0 bases, and 15 bases lay between the germline ends. Germline assignment: CDR1 SGHRS and CDR2 YFSETQ. The CDR3 region has the DNA TGCGCCAGCAGGACTAGACCAACCACCTCCTACGAGCAGTACTTC. Translating it yields CASRTRPTTSYEQYF.

The chain carries TRBV6-5 and TRBJ2-5; weak D call: TRBD2 (5 bases). CDR1 and CDR2 from the germline V gene are MNHEY and SVGAGI. The CDR3 runs 14 residues. V was cut by 8 bases and J by 5 bases, with 18 bases left in between. The CDR3 sequence is CASGDGLSGETQYF. For the CDR3, the DNA is TGTGCCAGCGGCGACGGACTCTCGGGGGAGACCCAGTACTTC.

This rearrangement joins TRBV25-1 to TRBJ2-1, with D tentatively TRBD1 or TRBD2 (5 bases each). CDR1 and CDR2 from the germline V gene are MGHDK and SYGVNS. This CDR3 region has 13 residues. V was trimmed by 1 base and J by 7 bases, leaving 8 bases between them. DNA for the CDR3: TGTGCCAGCAGTGAATGGGGGTGGAATGAGCAGTTCTTC. Translating gives CASSEWGWNEQFF.

The chain links TRBV12-3 or TRBV12-4 to TRBJ1-1, with no clear D. V lost 7 bases to trimming and J lost 8 bases, with 11 bases between them. The CDR3 contains 11 residues. For the CDR3, the DNA is TGTGCCAGCACCCGAAGATCCGAAGCTTTCTTT. This translates into CASTRRSEAFF.

The J gene is TRBJ2-4, the V gene TRBV5-6; tentative D call: TRBD1 (6 bases). Germline loops: CDR1 SGHDT, CDR2 YYEEEE. The germline V and J ends were trimmed by 2 bases and 3 bases, with 21 bases remaining between them. This CDR3 is built from 18 residues. CDR3 in amino acids: CASSLGPGGGRGKNIQYF. The CDR3 DNA is TGTGCCAGCAGCTTAGGGCCCGGAGGTGGCAGGGGCAAAAACATTCAGTACTTC.

This sequence joins TRBV6-1 and TRBJ1-2; 8 positions match TRBD1. The CDR3 has 16 amino acids. In germline, CDR1 is MNHNS, CDR2 SASEGT. Unmatched junction bases numbered 13, after V lost 6 bases and J lost 4 bases. CDR3: CASRRTGMKRGYGYTF. DNA for the CDR3: TGTGCCAGCAGGAGGACAGGGATGAAAAGAGGCTATGGCTACACCTTC.

V usage is TRBV12-3 or TRBV12-4 and J usage is TRBJ1-5; D might be TRBD1 (5 bases). The V gene lost 4 bases and the J gene lost 0 bases, with 10 bases spanning the gap. The CDR3 is 15 residues long. CDR3 nucleotides: TGTGCCAGCAGTTACAGGAGGAATAGCAATCAGCCCCAGCATTTT. It translates to CASSYRRNSNQPQHF.

The CDR3 DNA sequence: TGTGCCAGCAGTGTAGGTTTCTACGAGCAGTACTTC. As protein: CASSVGFYEQYF. The chain uses TRBV12-3 or TRBV12-4 and TRBJ2-4; D is undetermined. The J call may be wrong; the DNA end is better matched by TRBJ2-7. The CDR3 consists of 12 residues.

The chain joins TRBV12-3 or TRBV12-4 to TRBJ1-2, with 7 bases fitting TRBD1. V was clipped by 5 bases and J by 8 bases; unmatched bases: 5. The length of the CDR3 is 12 residues. This chain's CDR3 is CASSPSTGGYTF. As DNA, the CDR3 is TGTGCCAGCAGTCCCTCGACAGGGGGCTACACCTTC.